Below, 18 T cell receptor beta chains from the same sample are listed, as sequenced in a study of blood T cell repertoires in COVID-19 (dated by TCRdb to 2018 to 2021). Library preparation was by the immunoSEQ multiplex PCR assay. Entries here come from immuneACCESS through TCRdb and include only in-frame sequences with V and J called. Some clones fail to appear in such tables; in the studies checked, an unresolved V gene covers under half of the shortfall, and the cause of the remainder is unknown. The sample yields about 230,000 clones; about nine tenths were counted once. More than 9% of the sample is taken by the ten largest. The sequenced sample was peripheral blood. These receptors all stem from a man in his forties or fifties with COVID-19, enrolled during active disease.

The gene calls are TRBV29-1 and TRBJ1-5, with 7 bases that match TRBD1. The CDR3 is 15 residues long. V shed 6 bases, J shed 4 bases, and the junction held 12 bases outside the gene matches. The germline CDR1 and CDR2 sequences are SQVTM and ANQGSEA. The CDR3 nucleotides are TGCAGCGTGGACCGGGACAGCAATCCAAATCAGCCCCAGCATTTT. Translation gives CSVDRDSNPNQPQHF.

This chain joins TRBV5-4 and TRBJ1-1; TRBD1 matches at 9 bases. CDR3 size: 15 residues. Germline assignment: CDR1 SGHNT and CDR2 YYREEE (reference sequence). Trimming cost V 4 bases and J 3 bases; bases outside gene matches: 7. For the CDR3, the DNA is TGTGCCAGCAGCCCTACGACAGGGGGGCACACTGAAGCTTTCTTT. Protein: CASSPTTGGHTEAFF.

The chain uses TRBV7-7 and TRBJ1-6; TRBD1 might be the D (5 bases). The CDR3 is 18 amino acids. Germline CDR1 and CDR2: SSHAT and FNYEAQ (reference sequence). Trimming cost V 5 bases and J 1 base, with 18 bases left between them. CDR3 region: CASSPDTFLPSYNSPLHF. The CDR3 bases are TGTGCCAGCAGCCCGGACACATTTCTACCTTCCTATAATTCACCCCTCCACTTT.

This chain connects TRBV6-2 or TRBV6-3 to TRBJ2-7; perhaps TRBD2 as D (5 bases). Looked up from germline, CDR1 is MNHEY and CDR2 is SVGEGT. This CDR3 spans 15 amino acids. V lost 4 bases and J lost 5, with 18 bases in between. The CDR3 reads CASSSAEQRIHEQYF. The CDR3 bases are TGTGCCAGCAGTTCCGCCGAACAGCGGATCCACGAGCAGTACTTC.

The V gene is TRBV10-3, the J gene TRBJ1-5, with TRBD1 as a possible D gene (5 bases). Germline V gene lookup returns CDR1 ENHRY and CDR2 SYGVKD. The CDR3 runs 13 residues. V was cut by 3 bases and J by 6 bases, with 9 bases left in between. In DNA form, the CDR3 reads TGTGCCATCAGTGACGTGGGGGGTCAGCCCCAGCATTTT. Protein sequence: CAISDVGGQPQHF.

The V call is TRBV5-4, the J call TRBJ2-1; possible D gene TRBD1, 6 bases. The CDR3 is made up of 15 amino acids. The germline CDR1 and CDR2 sequences are SGHNT and YYREEE (reference sequence). V lost 0 bases and J 3 bases, leaving 10 bases between the germline ends. CDR3 coding DNA: TGTGCCAGCAGCTTGGCCAGGGGCTTCTACAATGAGCAGTTCTTC. Translating gives CASSLARGFYNEQFF.

V and J are TRBV6-2 or TRBV6-3 and TRBJ1-6; D not resolved. The CDR3 is 15 residues long. V was clipped by 0 bases and J by 7 bases, with 10 bases between them. Germline CDR1 reads MNHEY; CDR2 reads SVGEGT. The CDR3 nucleotides are TGTGCCAGCAGTTACTCGTCAGGAACAAATTCACCCCTCCACTTT. The encoded protein is CASSYSSGTNSPLHF.

In this sample, this clone turned up once. The chain joins TRBV28 to TRBJ1-4, with 9 bases fitting TRBD1. Trimming at V came to 6 bases and at J to 0 bases, leaving 5 bases not matched to a gene. The CDR3 runs 16 residues. Germline V gene sequence: CDR1 MDHEN, CDR2 SYDVKM. Here the CDR3 reads CASSQTGGSTNEKLFF. CDR3 nucleotides: TGTGCCAGCAGCCAGACAGGGGGTTCAACTAATGAAAAACTGTTTTTT.

The chain combines TRBV15 with TRBJ2-7; perhaps TRBD1 as D (5 bases). CDR3 length: 13 residues. CDR1 is LNHNV and CDR2 is YYDKDF in the germline V gene (reference sequence). The germline V and J ends were trimmed by 1 base and 3 bases, with 7 bases remaining between them. CDR3 protein: CATSRVGDYEQYF. CDR3 DNA: TGTGCCACCAGCAGAGTAGGGGACTACGAGCAGTACTTC. The whole variable domain, remainder taken from reference TRBV15 and TRBJ2-7, is DAMVIQNPRYQVTQFGKPVTLSCSQTLNHNVMYWYQQKSSQAPKLLFHYYDKDFNNEADTPDNFQSRRPNTSFCFLDIRSPGLGDTAMYLCATSRVGDYEQYFGPGTRLTVT.

V gene TRBV5-6 combines with J gene TRBJ1-2, with D possibly being TRBD1 (6 bases). Germline values: CDR1 SGHDT, CDR2 YYEEEE. Trimming left V 4 bases short and J 4 bases short, with 14 bases between. The CDR3 totals 14 residues. The CDR3 is CASSPDRMGYGYTF. DNA of the CDR3: TGTGCCAGCAGCCCGGACAGAATGGGCTATGGCTACACCTTC.

This clone appeared many times. V usage is TRBV7-3 and J usage is TRBJ2-7; 11 bases align to TRBD1. The trim removed 3 bases at V and 0 bases at J, leaving 7 bases unmatched. The germline CDR1 and CDR2 sequences are SGHTA and FQGTGA. The CDR3 has 17 amino acids. CDR3 sequence reads: CASSLGTGGSSSYEQYF. In DNA, the CDR3 is TGTGCCAGCAGCTTGGGGACAGGGGGTTCTAGCTCCTACGAGCAGTACTTC.

The rearrangement links TRBV27 to TRBJ1-5; 7 bases agree with TRBD1. After removal of 6 bases from V and 0 bases from J, the junction contained 5 bases not matched to a gene. Germline lookup yields CDR1 MNHEY and CDR2 SMNVEV (reference sequence). The CDR3 loop spans 15 amino acids. The CDR3 sequence is CASRPTGFSNQPQHF. The CDR3 nucleotides are TGTGCCAGCAGGCCGACAGGGTTTAGCAATCAGCCCCAGCATTTT.

The sample holds one count of this clone. J is TRBJ1-1 and V is TRBV5-4, with 7 bases that match TRBD1. The CDR3 is 14 amino acids. Germline CDR1 reads SGHNT; CDR2 reads YYREEE (reference sequence). J gave up 3 bases and V 2 bases, and 4 bases lay outside the gene matches. The CDR3 loop reads CASSFNRGDTEAFF. The DNA of the CDR3 is TGTGCCAGCAGCTTCAACAGGGGAGACACTGAAGCTTTCTTT.

The chain is built from TRBV6-5 and TRBJ1-1; TRBD1 is a possible D gene (5 bases). The germline gives CDR1 MNHEY, CDR2 SVGAGI. This CDR3 spans 13 amino acids. Trimming removed 2 bases from V and 8 bases from J, with 12 bases in between. The DNA of the CDR3 is TGTGCCAGCAGTTACCTCCCCAGGGTCGAAGCTTTCTTT. It specifies CASSYLPRVEAFF.

V gene TRBV6-2 or TRBV6-3 combines with J gene TRBJ1-5, with D possibly matching TRBD1 (5 bases). The CDR3 loop spans 17 amino acids. Germline V gives CDR1 MNHEY, CDR2 SVGEGT. Trimming took 5 bases from V and 2 from J, leaving 19 bases between them. DNA of the CDR3: TGTGCCAGCAGTCCAACGGGGGGTTCGGGCGGCAATCAGCCCCAGCATTTT. As protein: CASSPTGGSGGNQPQHF.

The chain couples TRBV29-1 to TRBJ2-1; D uncertain. Trimming cost V 3 bases and J 3 bases, with 9 bases left between them. The CDR3 sequence is 13 residues long. Per the germline V gene, CDR1 is SQVTM and CDR2 is ANQGSEA. CDR3 residues: CSVEGNSYNEQFF. The CDR3 DNA reads as TGCAGCGTTGAGGGTAACAGCTACAATGAGCAGTTCTTC.

This chain uses TRBV6-5 with TRBJ2-1, with TRBD2 matching 9 bases. Trimming cost V 6 bases and J 9 bases; bases outside gene matches: 9. Per germline, CDR1 MNHEY and CDR2 SVGAGI. This CDR3 has 14 amino acids. CDR3 sequence reads: CASSDGTSLPEQFF. The CDR3 DNA sequence: TGTGCCAGCAGCGACGGGACTAGCCTCCCTGAGCAGTTCTTC.

This clone was detected only once. V and J are TRBV18 and TRBJ2-1; no clear D gene. There are 13 residues in the CDR3. V was clipped by 0 bases and J by 7 bases, with 7 bases between them. CDR1 and CDR2 from the germline V gene are KGHSH and LQKENI. CDR3 amino acids: CASSPPGLNEQFF. The CDR3 DNA is TGTGCCAGCTCACCACCGGGCCTGAATGAGCAGTTCTTC.